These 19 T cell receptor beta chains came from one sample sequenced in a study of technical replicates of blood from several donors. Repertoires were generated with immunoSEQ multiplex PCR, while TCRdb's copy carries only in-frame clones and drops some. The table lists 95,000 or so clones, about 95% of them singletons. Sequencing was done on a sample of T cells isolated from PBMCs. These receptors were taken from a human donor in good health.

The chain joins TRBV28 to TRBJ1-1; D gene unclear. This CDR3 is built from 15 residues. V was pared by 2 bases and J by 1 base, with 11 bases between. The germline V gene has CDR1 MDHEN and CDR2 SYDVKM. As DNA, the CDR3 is TGTGCCAGCAGTTTAAGAGGGAGCCCGAACACTGAAGCTTTCTTT. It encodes CASSLRGSPNTEAFF.

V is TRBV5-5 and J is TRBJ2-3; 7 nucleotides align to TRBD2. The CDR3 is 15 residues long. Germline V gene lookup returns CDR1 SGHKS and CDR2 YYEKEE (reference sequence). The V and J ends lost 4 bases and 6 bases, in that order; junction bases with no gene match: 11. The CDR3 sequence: CASSPLAGVFDTQYF. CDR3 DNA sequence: TGTGCCAGCAGCCCCCTCGCGGGAGTATTTGATACGCAGTATTTT.

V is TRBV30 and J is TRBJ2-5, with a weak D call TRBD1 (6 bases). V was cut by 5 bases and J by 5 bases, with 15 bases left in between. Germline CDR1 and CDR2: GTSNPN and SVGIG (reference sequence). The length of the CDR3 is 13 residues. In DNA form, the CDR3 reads TGTGCCTGGGACTCAGGGGTAGGGGAGACCCAGTACTTC. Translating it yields CAWDSGVGETQYF. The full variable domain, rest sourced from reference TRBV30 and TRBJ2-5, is SQTIHQWPATLVQPVGSPLSLECTVEGTSNPNLYWYRQAAGRGLQLLFYSVGIGQISSEVPQNLSASRPQDRQFILSSKKLLLSDSGFYLCAWDSGVGETQYFGPGTRLLVL.

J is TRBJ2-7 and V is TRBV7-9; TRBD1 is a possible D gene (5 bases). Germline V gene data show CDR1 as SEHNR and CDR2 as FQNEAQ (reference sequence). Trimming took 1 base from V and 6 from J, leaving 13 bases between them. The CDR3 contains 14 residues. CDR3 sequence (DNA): TGTGCCAGCAGCTTAGATGCAGGGAACTCCGAGCAGTACTTC. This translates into CASSLDAGNSEQYF. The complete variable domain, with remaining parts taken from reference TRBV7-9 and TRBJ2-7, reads DTGVSQNPRHKITKRGQNVTFRCDPISEHNRLYWYRQTLGQGPEFLTYFQNEAQLEKSRLLSDRFSAERPKGSFSTLEIQRTEQGDSAMYLCASSLDAGNSEQYFGPGTRLTVT.

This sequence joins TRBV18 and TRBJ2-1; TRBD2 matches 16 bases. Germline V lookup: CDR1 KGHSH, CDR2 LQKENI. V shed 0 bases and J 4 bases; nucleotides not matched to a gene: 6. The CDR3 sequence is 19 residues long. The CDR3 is CASSPPGLAGGPGYNEQFF. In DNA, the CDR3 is TGTGCCAGCTCACCACCGGGACTAGCGGGAGGGCCTGGGTACAATGAGCAGTTCTTC.

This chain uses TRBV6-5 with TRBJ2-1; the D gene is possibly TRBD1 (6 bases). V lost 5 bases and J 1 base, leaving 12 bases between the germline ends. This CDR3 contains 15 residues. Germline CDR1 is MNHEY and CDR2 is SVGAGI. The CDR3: CASSIDRSSYNEQFF. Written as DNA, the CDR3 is TGTGCCAGCAGTATAGACAGGTCATCCTACAATGAGCAGTTCTTC.

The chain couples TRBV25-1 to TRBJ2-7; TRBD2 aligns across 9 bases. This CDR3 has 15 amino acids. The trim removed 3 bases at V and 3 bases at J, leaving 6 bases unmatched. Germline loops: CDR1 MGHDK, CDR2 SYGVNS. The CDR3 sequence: CASSEGPSGIYEQYF. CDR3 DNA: TGTGCCAGCAGTGAGGGTCCTAGCGGGATCTACGAGCAGTACTTC.

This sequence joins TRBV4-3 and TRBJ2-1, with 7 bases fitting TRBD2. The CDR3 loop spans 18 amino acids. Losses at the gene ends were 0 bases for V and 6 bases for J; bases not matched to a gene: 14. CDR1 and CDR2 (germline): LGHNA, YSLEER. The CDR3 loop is CASSQDSGRERPTNEQFF. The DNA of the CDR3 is TGCGCCAGCAGCCAAGATAGCGGGCGGGAGAGGCCTACCAATGAGCAGTTCTTC.

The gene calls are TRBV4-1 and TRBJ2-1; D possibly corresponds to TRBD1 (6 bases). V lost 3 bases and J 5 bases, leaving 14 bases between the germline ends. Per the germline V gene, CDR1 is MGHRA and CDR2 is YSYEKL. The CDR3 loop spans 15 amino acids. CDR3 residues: CASSHPLYRDNEQFF. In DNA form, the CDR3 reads TGCGCCAGCAGCCACCCGCTTTACAGGGACAATGAGCAGTTCTTC.

CDR3 loop: CASSPYRDTEAFF. As DNA, the CDR3 is TGTGCCAGCAGTCCCTACAGGGACACTGAAGCTTTCTTT. The gene calls are TRBV6-5 and TRBJ1-1; perhaps TRBD1 as D (6 bases). The CDR3 extends over 13 amino acids. The germline CDR1 and CDR2 sequences are MNHEY and SVGAGI. The V end was cut by 5 bases, the J end by 3 bases, with 10 bases between.

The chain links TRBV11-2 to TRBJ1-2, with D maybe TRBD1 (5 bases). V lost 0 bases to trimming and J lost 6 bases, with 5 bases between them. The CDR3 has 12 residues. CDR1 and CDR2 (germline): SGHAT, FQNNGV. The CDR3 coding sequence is TGTGCCAGCAGCTTAGAAGGGGATGGCTACACCTTC. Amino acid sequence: CASSLEGDGYTF.

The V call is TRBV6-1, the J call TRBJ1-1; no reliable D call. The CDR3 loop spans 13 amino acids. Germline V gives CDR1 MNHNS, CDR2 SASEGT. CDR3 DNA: TGTGCTGGGGTCGGGGTAATGAACACTGAAGCTTTCTTT. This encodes CAGVGVMNTEAFF.

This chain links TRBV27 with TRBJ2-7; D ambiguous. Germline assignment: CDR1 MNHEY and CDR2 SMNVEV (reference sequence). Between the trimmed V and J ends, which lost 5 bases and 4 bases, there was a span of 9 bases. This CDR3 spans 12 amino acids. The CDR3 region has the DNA TGTGCCAGCAGTCCATCGACTTACGAGCAGTACTTC. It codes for CASSPSTYEQYF.

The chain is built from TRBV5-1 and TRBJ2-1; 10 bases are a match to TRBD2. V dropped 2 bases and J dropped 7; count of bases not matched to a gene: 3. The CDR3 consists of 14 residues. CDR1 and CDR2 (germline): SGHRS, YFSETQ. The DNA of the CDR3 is TGCGCCAGCAGCTTCCCTAGCGGGAGTAATGAGCAGTTCTTC. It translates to CASSFPSGSNEQFF.

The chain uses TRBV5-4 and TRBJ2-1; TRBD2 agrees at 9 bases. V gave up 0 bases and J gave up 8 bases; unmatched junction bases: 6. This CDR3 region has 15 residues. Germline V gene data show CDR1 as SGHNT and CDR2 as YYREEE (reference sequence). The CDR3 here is CASSLGGGRAYEQFF. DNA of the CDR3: TGTGCCAGCAGCTTGGGTGGCGGGAGGGCCTATGAGCAGTTCTTC.

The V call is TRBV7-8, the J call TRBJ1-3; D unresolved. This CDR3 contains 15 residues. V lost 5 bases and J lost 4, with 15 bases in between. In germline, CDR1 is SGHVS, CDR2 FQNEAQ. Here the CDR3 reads CASSDIISLGNTIYF. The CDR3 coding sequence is TGTGCCAGCAGCGATATAATTAGTCTCGGAAACACCATATATTTT.

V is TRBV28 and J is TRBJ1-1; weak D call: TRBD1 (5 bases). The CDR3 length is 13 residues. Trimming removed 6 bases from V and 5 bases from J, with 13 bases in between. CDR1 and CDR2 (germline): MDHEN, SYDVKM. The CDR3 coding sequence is TGTGCCAGCAGGGTCTCAAGGGGTACTGAAGCTTTCTTT. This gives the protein CASRVSRGTEAFF.

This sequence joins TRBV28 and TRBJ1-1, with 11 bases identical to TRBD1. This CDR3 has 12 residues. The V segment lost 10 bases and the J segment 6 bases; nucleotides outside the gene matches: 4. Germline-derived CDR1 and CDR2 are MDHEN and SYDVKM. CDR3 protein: CAIGQGASEAFF. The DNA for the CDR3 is TGTGCCATCGGACAGGGGGCTTCTGAAGCTTTCTTT.

The CDR3 sequence is CASSYSGTRGNEQFF. As DNA, the CDR3 is TGTGCCAGTAGCTATTCCGGGACTAGGGGCAATGAGCAGTTCTTC. The J gene is TRBJ2-1, the V gene TRBV19, with TRBD2 matching 8 bases. Losses at the gene ends were 6 bases for V and 6 bases for J; bases not matched to a gene: 10. CDR1 is LNHDA, CDR2 SQIVND, per germline (reference sequence). The CDR3 sequence is 15 residues long. Supplemented by reference TRBV19 and TRBJ2-1, the full variable domain reads DGGITQSPKYLFRKEGQNVTLSCEQNLNHDAMYWYRQDPGQGLRLIYYSQIVNDFQKGDIAEGYSVSREKKESFPLTVTSAQKNPTAFYLCASSYSGTRGNEQFFGPGTRLTVL.